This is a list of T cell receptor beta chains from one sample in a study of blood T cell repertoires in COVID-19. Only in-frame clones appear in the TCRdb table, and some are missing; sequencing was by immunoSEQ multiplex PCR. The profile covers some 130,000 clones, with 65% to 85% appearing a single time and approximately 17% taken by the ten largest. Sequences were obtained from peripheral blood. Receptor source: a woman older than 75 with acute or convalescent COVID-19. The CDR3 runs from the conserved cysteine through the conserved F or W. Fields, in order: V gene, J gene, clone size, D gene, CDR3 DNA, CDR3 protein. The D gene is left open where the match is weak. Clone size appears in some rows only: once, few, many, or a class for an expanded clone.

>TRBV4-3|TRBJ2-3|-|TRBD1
TGCGCCAGCAGCCATGACAGGGAACTAGATACGCAGTATTTT
CASSHDRELDTQYF
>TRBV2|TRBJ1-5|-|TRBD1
TGTGCCAGCAGTGAAAGGGGGACAGGGAACAATCAGCCCCAGCATTTT
CASSERGTGNNQPQHF
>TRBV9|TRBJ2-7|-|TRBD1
TGTGCCAGCAGCGTCCAGGGGGCGTCGGGCGAGCAGTACTTC
CASSVQGASGEQYF
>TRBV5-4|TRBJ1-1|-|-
TGTGCCAGCAGCTTTGATATCGAGGCCAACACTGAAGCTTTCTTT
CASSFDIEANTEAFF
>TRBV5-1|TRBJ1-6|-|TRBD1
TGCGCCAGCAGCTTGAGGGATGGGACAGGAGGTTCACCCCTCCACTTT
CASSLRDGTGGSPLHF
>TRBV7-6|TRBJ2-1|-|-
TGTGCCAGCAGCCCCCGACAGAAGTCCTACAATGAGCAGTTCTTC
CASSPRQKSYNEQFF
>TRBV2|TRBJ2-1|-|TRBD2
TGTGCCAGCAGGCTGGGACTAGCCCTACTAAGCAATGAGCAGTTCTTC
CASRLGLALLSNEQFF
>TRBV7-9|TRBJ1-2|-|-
TGTGCCAGCAGCTTTCAGGGCGGCTATGGCTACACCTTC
CASSFQGGYGYTF
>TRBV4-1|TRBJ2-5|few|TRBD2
TGCGCCAGCAGCCAAACCGGACTAGCGGGAGGAGAGACCCAGTACTTC
CASSQTGLAGGETQYF
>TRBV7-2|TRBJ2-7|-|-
TGTGCCAGCAGCTTAGCGGGCGGGATGAGCTCCTACGAGCAGTACTTC
CASSLAGGMSSYEQYF
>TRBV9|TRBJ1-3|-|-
TGTGCCAGCAGCCGTGGGGGCAGTAACTCTGGAAACACCATATATTTT
CASSRGGSNSGNTIYF
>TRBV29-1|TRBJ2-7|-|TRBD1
TGCAGCGTTGTCCCCACCGGCAGGGGGATCTACGAGCAGTACTTC
CSVVPTGRGIYEQYF
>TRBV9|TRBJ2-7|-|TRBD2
TGTGCCAGCAGCGTAGAGGGCGGGGGTGATTACGAGCAGTACTTC
CASSVEGGGDYEQYF
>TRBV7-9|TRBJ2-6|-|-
TGTGCCAGCAGCTTCCAGGGGCCCGGGGCCAACGTCCTGACTTTC
CASSFQGPGANVLTF
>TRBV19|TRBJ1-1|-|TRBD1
TGTGCCAGTAGTCCTCGGACAGGGAGGGGGAACACTGAAGCTTTCTTT
CASSPRTGRGNTEAFF
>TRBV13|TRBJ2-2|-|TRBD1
TGTGCCAGCAGCTTAGGTGGGACAGCGAACACCGGGGAGCTGTTTTTT
CASSLGGTANTGELFF
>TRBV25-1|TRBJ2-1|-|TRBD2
TGTGCCAGCAGTGACTGGGGGAGGGCCTCGGAGTTCTTC
CASSDWGRASEFF
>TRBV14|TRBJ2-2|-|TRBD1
TGTGCCAGCAGCCAGGGGACAGGGCGGACCACCGGGGAGCTGTTTTTT
CASSQGTGRTTGELFF
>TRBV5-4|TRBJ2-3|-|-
TGTGCCAGCAGCTTGGCCGTCAGGCCGCCCACAGATACGCAGTATTTT
CASSLAVRPPTDTQYF
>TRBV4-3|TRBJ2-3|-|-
TGCGCCAGCAGCCAAGAGGCCCCTAGCGCTAACACAGATACGCAGTATTTT
CASSQEAPSANTDTQYF
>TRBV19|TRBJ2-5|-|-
TGTGCCAGTAGTCCCCCCGGGACTCAGACCCAGTACTTC
CASSPPGTQTQYF
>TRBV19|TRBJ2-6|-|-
TGTGCCAGTACAATCGGGGACTCTGGGGCCAACGTCCTGACTTTC
CASTIGDSGANVLTF
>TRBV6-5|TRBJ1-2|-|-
TGTGCCAGCAGTACGACAGGTTTTGATGGCTACACCTTC
CASSTTGFDGYTF
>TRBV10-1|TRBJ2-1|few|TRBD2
TGCGCCAGCAGTCGGGCGGGAGGGCCGAGTTCCTACAATGAGCAGTTCTTC
CASSRAGGPSSYNEQFF
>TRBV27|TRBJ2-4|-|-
TGTGCCAGCAGTTTATCTTTCGGAAACATTCAGTACTTC
CASSLSFGNIQYF
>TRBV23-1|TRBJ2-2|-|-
TGCGCCAGCAGTCAAAGGCCGGGACTGAAAGGCGGGGAGCTGTTTTTT
CASSQRPGLKGGELFF